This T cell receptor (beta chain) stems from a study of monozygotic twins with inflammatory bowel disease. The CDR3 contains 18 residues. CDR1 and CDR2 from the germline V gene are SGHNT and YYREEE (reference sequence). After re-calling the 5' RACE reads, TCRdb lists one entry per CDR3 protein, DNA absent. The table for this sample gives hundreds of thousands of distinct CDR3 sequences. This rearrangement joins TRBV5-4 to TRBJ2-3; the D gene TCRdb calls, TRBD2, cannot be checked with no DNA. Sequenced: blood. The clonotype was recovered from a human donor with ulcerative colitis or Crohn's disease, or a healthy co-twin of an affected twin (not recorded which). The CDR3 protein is CASSLDTASGGSTDTQYF.